This T cell receptor beta chain is from a study of spatial heterogeneity in lung cancer. The wider study: PBMC samples from follow-up, where available, were sequenced a median of around two years after resection.

CDR3 length: 13 residues. Germline V lookup: CDR1 KGHSH, CDR2 LQKENI. V lost 3 bases and J 4 bases, leaving 9 bases between the germline ends. A few counts support this clonotype. Documented time point: blood at routine non-recurrence follow-up after resection. Whole RNA, which was extracted from tumor, nontumor lung tissue or frozen PBMC, was sequenced without any cell sorting. Each CDR3 protein is one row after TCRdb ran MiXCR on the 5' RACE reads. This table has fewer than 55,000 distinct CDR3 sequences, about 7.4% appearing once. Material: PBMCs, obtained at follow-up. The chain recombines TRBV18 with TRBJ1-1; possible D gene TRBD1, 5 bases. The TCR comes from a female donor with early-stage non-small cell lung cancer. The CDR3, as DNA: TGTGCCAGCTCACCGGACACTCTCACTGAAGCTTTCTTT. This encodes CASSPDTLTEAFF.